What follows are 6 T cell receptor beta chains derived from one specimen sequenced in a study of blood T cell repertoires in COVID-19. This table comes from immunoSEQ multiplex PCR, and its TCRdb copy is limited to in-frame clones, with some not included. The repertoire has 250,000 to 350,000 clones, about 89% of them found once; the top ten carry less than 0.95%. The sample comprised peripheral blood. The receptors originated from a woman between 40 and 50 years old who had recovered from COVID-19.

This sequence joins TRBV2 and TRBJ1-5; perhaps TRBD1 as D (5 bases). V lost 4 bases to trimming and J lost 2 bases, with 15 bases between them. This CDR3 is 16 amino acids long. The germline gives CDR1 SNHLY, CDR2 FYNNEI. CDR3 sequence: CASSAKSGGGNQPQHF. CDR3 sequence (DNA): TGTGCCAGCAGTGCAAAATCCGGGGGGGGCAATCAGCCCCAGCATTTT.

This chain uses TRBV6-6 with TRBJ2-3, with 10 bases aligning to TRBD2. The CDR3 runs 15 residues. J was trimmed by 5 bases and V by 2 bases; bases with no gene match: 4. Germline values: CDR1 MNHNY, CDR2 SVGAGI (reference sequence). The CDR3: CASSYLAGEGDTQYF. The CDR3 bases are TGTGCCAGCAGTTACCTAGCGGGAGAAGGAGATACGCAGTATTTT.

This chain connects TRBV12-3 or TRBV12-4 to TRBJ2-1, with D unresolved. This CDR3 region has 12 residues. The V end was cut by 4 bases, the J end by 9 bases, with 10 bases between. CDR3 DNA sequence: TGTGCCAGCAGTTGGTTGCGAGGTGAGCAGTTCTTC. It is translated as CASSWLRGEQFF.

The J gene is TRBJ1-1, the V gene TRBV30, with 10 positions matching TRBD1. The CDR3 runs 13 residues. V trimming: 3 bases; J trimming: 3 bases; junction bases outside the gene matches: 1. Germline-derived CDR1 and CDR2 are GTSNPN and SVGIG (reference sequence). The CDR3 coding sequence is TGTGCCTGGAGCGGGACAGGGGACACTGAAGCTTTCTTT. This sequence encodes CAWSGTGDTEAFF.

CDR3 nucleotide sequence: TGTGCCAGCAGCTTGGGACAGGGTGGTCCGAGCTCCTACAATGAGCAGTTCTTC. As protein: CASSLGQGGPSSYNEQFF. The rearrangement uses TRBV5-4 and TRBJ2-1; 7 bases are shared with TRBD1. With V trimmed by 0 bases and J by 0 bases, 9 bases remained unmatched. The germline CDR1 and CDR2 sequences are SGHNT and YYREEE (reference sequence). This CDR3 has 18 amino acids.

The chain recombines TRBV7-2 with TRBJ2-3; 12 nucleotides match TRBD2. The ends lost 5 bases at V and 6 bases at J; junction bases unmatched: 6. Germline-derived CDR1 and CDR2 are SGHTA and FQGNSA. The CDR3 sequence is 15 residues long. CDR3 in DNA: TGTGCCAGCAGCGTGACTAGCGGGAGTTCGGATACGCAGTATTTT. Encoded protein: CASSVTSGSSDTQYF. Using reference TRBV7-2 and TRBJ2-3 for the parts outside the CDR3, the full variable domain is GAGVSQSPSNKVTEKGKDVELRCDPISGHTALYWYRQSLGQGLEFLIYFQGNSAPDKSGLPSDRFSAERTGGSVSTLTIQRTQQEDSAVYLCASSVTSGSSDTQYFGPGTRLTVL.